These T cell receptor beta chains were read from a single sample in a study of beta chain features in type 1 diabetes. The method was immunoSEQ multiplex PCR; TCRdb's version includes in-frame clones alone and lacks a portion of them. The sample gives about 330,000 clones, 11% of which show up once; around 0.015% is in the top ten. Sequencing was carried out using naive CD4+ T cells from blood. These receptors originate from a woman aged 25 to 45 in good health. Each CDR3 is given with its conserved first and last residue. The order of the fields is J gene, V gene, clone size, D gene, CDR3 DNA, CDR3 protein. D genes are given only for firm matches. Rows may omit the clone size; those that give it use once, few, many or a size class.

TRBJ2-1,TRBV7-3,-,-,TGTGCCAGCAGCCCTAATCTGGTAAATGAGCAGTTCTTC,CASSPNLVNEQFF
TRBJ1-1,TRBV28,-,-,TGTGCCAGCCTGACAGTGAACACTGAAGCTTTCTTT,CASLTVNTEAFF
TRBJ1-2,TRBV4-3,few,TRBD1,TGCGCCAGCAGCCAAGGGACAGGGGGGGACTATGGCTACACCTTC,CASSQGTGGDYGYTF
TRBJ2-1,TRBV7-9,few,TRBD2,TGTGCCAGCAGCTTGACTAGCGGGAATAACAATGAGCAGTTCTTC,CASSLTSGNNNEQFF
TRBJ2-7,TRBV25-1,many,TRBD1,TGTGCCAGCAGAGGACAGGGTATGTACGAGCAGTACTTC,CASRGQGMYEQYF
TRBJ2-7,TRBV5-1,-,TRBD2,TGCGCCAGCAGCCGGACTAGCGGGACCTACGAGCAGTACTTC,CASSRTSGTYEQYF
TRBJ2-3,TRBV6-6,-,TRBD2,TGTGCCAGCAGTAAACTGACTAGCGGGAGCACAGATACGCAGTATTTT,CASSKLTSGSTDTQYF
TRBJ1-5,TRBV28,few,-,TGTGCCAGCAGTGGTACAGGAGGCAATCAGCCCCAGCATTTT,CASSGTGGNQPQHF
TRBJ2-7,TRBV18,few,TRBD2,TGTGCCAGCTCACCTAGGACTAGATCCTACGAGCAGTACTTC,CASSPRTRSYEQYF
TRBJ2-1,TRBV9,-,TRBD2,TGTGCCAGCAGCTCAGGACTAGCGGTCCTCGATGAGCAGTTCTTC,CASSSGLAVLDEQFF
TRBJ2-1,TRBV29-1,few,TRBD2,TGCAGCGTTAGGGACGGCGGGAGGAACAATGAGCAGTTCTTC,CSVRDGGRNNEQFF
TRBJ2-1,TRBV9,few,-,TGTGCCAGCAGCGTAGAGGGGCCCTACAATGAGCAGTTCTTC,CASSVEGPYNEQFF
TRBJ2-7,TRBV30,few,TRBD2,TGTGCCTGGAGTGTACTAGCGGGAGGGGATTCCTACGAGCAGTACTTC,CAWSVLAGGDSYEQYF
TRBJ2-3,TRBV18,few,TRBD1,TGTGCCAGCTCAGAAGACAGGGGGTACACAGATACGCAGTATTTT,CASSEDRGYTDTQYF
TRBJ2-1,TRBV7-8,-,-,TGTGCCAGCAGCTTAATTACGACAGGGATATCGACTAGCGCCGCGGGCAATGAGCAGTTCTTC,CASSLITTGISTSAAGNEQFF
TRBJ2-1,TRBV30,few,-,TGTGCCTGGAGTGTACATAGTAGCGGAAGCTCCTACAATGAGCAGTTCTTC,CAWSVHSSGSSYNEQFF
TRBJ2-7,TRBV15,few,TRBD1,TGTGCCACCAGCAGAGGAGGGACAGAGGGGCTCTACGAGCAGTACTTC,CATSRGGTEGLYEQYF
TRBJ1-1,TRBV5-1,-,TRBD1,TGCGCCAGCAGCTGGACGGGACAGGGCACTCCTGAAGCTTTCTTT,CASSWTGQGTPEAFF
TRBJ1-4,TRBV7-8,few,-,TGTGCCAGCAGCTACAACCCCGAAAAACTGTTTTTT,CASSYNPEKLFF
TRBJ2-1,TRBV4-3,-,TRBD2,TGCGCCAGCAGCCAAGGGGGGGGACTAGTACTTAACAATGAGCAGTTCTTC,CASSQGGGLVLNNEQFF
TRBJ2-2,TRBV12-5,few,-,TGTGCTAGTGGTTTCATTCGGGAGACCCGAAACACCGGGGAGCTGTTTTTT,CASGFIRETRNTGELFF
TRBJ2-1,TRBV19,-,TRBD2,TGTGCCAGTAGCCTACCCAGCGGGAGCTCCTACAATGAGCAGTTCTTC,CASSLPSGSSYNEQFF
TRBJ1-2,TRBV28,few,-,TGTGCCAGCAGTTTACCCGGCGGGGGTGGCTACACCTTC,CASSLPGGGGYTF
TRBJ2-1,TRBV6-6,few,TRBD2,TGTGCCAGCAGTTTTCAATTGACTAGCGGGAGGGCCGAACAGTTCTTC,CASSFQLTSGRAEQFF
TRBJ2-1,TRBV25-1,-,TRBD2,TGTGCCAGCAGTGGCGTAGCGGGGTTTAGCAATGAGCAGTTCTTC,CASSGVAGFSNEQFF
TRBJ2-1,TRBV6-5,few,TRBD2,TGTGCCAGCTGTAGCGGGATCTACAATGAGCAGTTCTTC,CASCSGIYNEQFF
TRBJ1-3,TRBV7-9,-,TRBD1,TGTGCCAGCAGCCAACGACAGGGGGTGAACACCATATATTTT,CASSQRQGVNTIYF
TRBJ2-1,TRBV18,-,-,TGTGCCAGCTCACCCACCGTCCAGGGGTGGGACAATGAGCAGTTCTTC,CASSPTVQGWDNEQFF
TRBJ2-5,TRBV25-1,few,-,TGTGCCAGCAGTGAATATAAGGGCACGTCAGGGGAGACCCAGTACTTC,CASSEYKGTSGETQYF
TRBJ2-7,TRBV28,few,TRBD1,TGTGCCAGCAGTGACGCCGGGACAGGGGATTACGAGCAGTACTTC,CASSDAGTGDYEQYF
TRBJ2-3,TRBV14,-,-,TGTGCCAGCAGCCAAGATTGGGCCGATACGCAGTATTTT,CASSQDWADTQYF
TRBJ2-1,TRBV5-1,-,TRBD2,TGCGCCAGCACAGGGACTAGCGGATCCTACAATGAGCAGTTCTTC,CASTGTSGSYNEQFF
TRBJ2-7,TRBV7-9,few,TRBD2,TGTGCCAGCAGCTCGGGGGGACTAGCGGGAAGCGAGCAGTACTTC,CASSSGGLAGSEQYF
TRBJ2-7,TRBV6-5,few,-,TGTGCCAGCAGAACAACCTACGAGCAGTACTTC,CASRTTYEQYF
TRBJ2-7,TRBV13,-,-,TGTGCCAGCAGCTCACCCTGGGGAGACGAGCAGTACTTC,CASSSPWGDEQYF
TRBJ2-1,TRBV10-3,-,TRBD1,TGTGCCACGACTAAAGAGGCAGGGGGCTTCTATGAGCAGTTCTTC,CATTKEAGGFYEQFF
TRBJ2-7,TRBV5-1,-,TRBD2,TGCGCCAGCAGCTTGGGACTAGCGGGAACCAACGAGCAGTACTTC,CASSLGLAGTNEQYF
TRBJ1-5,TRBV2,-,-,TGTGCCAGCACTATCCAGGGATTGGGCAATCAGCCCCAGCATTTT,CASTIQGLGNQPQHF
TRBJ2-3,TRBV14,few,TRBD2,TGTGCCAGCAAAAAGCGGGAGCCCACAGATACGCAGTATTTT,CASKKREPTDTQYF
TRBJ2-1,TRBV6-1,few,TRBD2,TGTGCCAGCACTATAGCGGGAGGTGTATATGAGCAGTTCTTC,CASTIAGGVYEQFF
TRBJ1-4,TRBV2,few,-,TGTGCCAGCAGACTCCAGGGTAAAACTAATGAAAAACTGTTTTTT,CASRLQGKTNEKLFF
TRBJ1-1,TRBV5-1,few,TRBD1,TGCGCCAGCAGCTGGAACCTACAGGGGGCAAACACTGAAGCTTTCTTT,CASSWNLQGANTEAFF
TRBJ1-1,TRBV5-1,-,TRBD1,TGCGCCAGCAGCCCGAAGGCAGGGGGAAGCTTGAACACTGAAGCTTTCTTT,CASSPKAGGSLNTEAFF
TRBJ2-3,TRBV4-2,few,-,TGTGCCAGCAGCCAAAGGGCGGGCTATAGCACAGATACGCAGTATTTT,CASSQRAGYSTDTQYF
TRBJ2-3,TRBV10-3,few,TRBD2,TGTGCCATTGAGCGGGAGACGGGGACAGATACGCAGTATTTT,CAIERETGTDTQYF
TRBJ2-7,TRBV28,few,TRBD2,TGTGCCAGCAGTCCCGGGACTAGTTACGAGCAGTACTTC,CASSPGTSYEQYF
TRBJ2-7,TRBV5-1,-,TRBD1,TGCGCCAGCAGCTTGGCCTCGGGACAGCCCGGCGGTTCCTACGAGCAGTACTTC,CASSLASGQPGGSYEQYF
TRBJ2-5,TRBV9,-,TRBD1,TGTGCCAGCAGCGAAAGAATCACAGGGGGTCGGGAGACCCAGTACTTC,CASSERITGGRETQYF
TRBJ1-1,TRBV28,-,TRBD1,TGTGCCAGCAGTAGTCGAGGGGGCCTCGTGAACACTGAAGCTTTCTTT,CASSSRGGLVNTEAFF